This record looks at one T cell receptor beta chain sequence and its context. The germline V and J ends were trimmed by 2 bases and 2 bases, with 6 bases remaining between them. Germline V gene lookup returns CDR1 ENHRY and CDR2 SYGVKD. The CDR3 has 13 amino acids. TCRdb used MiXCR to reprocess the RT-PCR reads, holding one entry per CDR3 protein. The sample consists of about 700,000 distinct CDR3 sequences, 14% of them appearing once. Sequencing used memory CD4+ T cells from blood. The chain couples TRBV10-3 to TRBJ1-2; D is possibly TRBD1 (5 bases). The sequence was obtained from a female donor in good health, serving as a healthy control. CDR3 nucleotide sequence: TGTGCCATCAGTGAGGGGGGAAACTATGGCTACACCTTC. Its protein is CAISEGGNYGYTF.